The source of this TCR beta chain is a study of CD8+CD57+ T cells in acquired aplastic anemia. Study in general: DNA per sorted CD4+ or CD8+ sample ranged about 0.19 to 30 ug, averaging about 3.4 ug. Study conclusions and caveats: Patients and controls had in common twenty-nine CD8+ CDR3 sequences. Controls and patients did not differ significantly in CD8+ Simpson's diversity.

Genomic DNA, the template, was used for profiling of the TCR beta VDJ and CDR3. TCRdb fed the reads into MiXCR, producing one record per CDR3 protein. The table records some 180,000 distinct CDR3 sequences, around 50% of them present only once. CD8+CD57+ cell expansion, shown by flow cytometry, had occurred in the patients selected for sequencing. Patients uniformly had severe acquired aplastic anemia. Points on this clonotype: What it binds is not known.

The V gene lost 3 bases and the J gene lost 2 bases, with 8 bases spanning the gap. The length of the CDR3 is 13 residues. The germline V gene has CDR1 DFQATT and CDR2 SNEGSKA (reference sequence). The sequencing input was sorted CD4+, CD8+, or CD8+CD57+ T cells (not recorded which) from PBMCs. The sequence derives from a human donor with aplastic anemia. The genes are TRBV20-1 and TRBJ2-1; no clear D gene. The CDR3 DNA reads as TGCAGTGCTAGTGCCACGACCTACAATGAGCAGTTCTTC. This gives the protein CSASATTYNEQFF.